The 9 T cell receptor beta chains reported below all come from one sample, sequenced in a study of shared clonotypes between healthy human individuals. The protocol was immunoSEQ multiplex PCR, while the TCRdb copy is restricted to in-frame clones and leaves out a portion. The table records 780,000 or so clones, over 60% of them present only once. The sequencing input was memory CD4+ T cells sorted from blood. Subset noted: CD45RA-negative fraction. These receptor sequences come from a woman aged 25-40 years in good health.

Details on this clone: At the DNA level, this CDR3 is encoded by other sequences in the same sample as well. J is TRBJ2-7 and V is TRBV19; D remains unclear. The CDR3 runs to 13 residues. V dropped 6 bases and J dropped 0 bases, with 9 bases sitting between them. CDR1 and CDR2 (germline): LNHDA, SQIVND (reference sequence). In nucleotides, the CDR3 is TGTGCCAGTAGCCAGACGGGCTCCTACGAGCAGTACTTC. Its protein is CASSQTGSYEQYF.

Concerning this clone itself: This may come from a read error, since a much larger clone is one base off. The chain is built from TRBV11-2 and TRBJ2-6; D is uncertain. Trimming stripped 5 bases from V and 0 bases from J, with 8 bases between. The CDR3 length is 15 residues. Germline lookup yields CDR1 SGHAT and CDR2 FQNNGV. The CDR3 protein is CASSRDPSGANVLTF. The CDR3 nucleotides are TGTGCCAGCAGCCGAGATCCCTCTGGGGCCAACGTCCTGACTTTC.

This clone was counted a single time. The chain combines TRBV27 with TRBJ2-1, with 8 bases lining up with TRBD2. V shed 5 bases and J 8 bases; nucleotides not matched to a gene: 5. The CDR3 covers 13 residues. The germline CDR1 and CDR2 sequences are MNHEY and SMNVEV (reference sequence). CDR3 sequence (DNA): TGTGCCAGCAGTAGCGGGAGCCTGGATGAGCAGTTCTTC. Its translation is CASSSGSLDEQFF.

This clone came up a few times. The rearrangement uses TRBV27 and TRBJ2-1; no definite D call. The CDR3 runs to 14 residues. CDR1 is MNHEY and CDR2 is SMNVEV in the germline V gene (reference sequence). V was shortened by 3 bases and J by 6 bases, with 12 bases between the two germline ends. CDR3 bases: TGTGCCAGCAGTTTCTCGGACCGAGGCAATGAGCAGTTCTTC. Protein: CASSFSDRGNEQFF.

V and J are TRBV2 and TRBJ1-5, with D uncertain. The CDR3 has 13 residues. Germline CDR1 and CDR2: SNHLY and FYNNEI. With 8 bases removed from V and 2 bases from J, the gap between germline ends came to 10 bases. CDR3 sequence: CASGLSGNQPQHF. CDR3 DNA sequence: TGTGCCAGCGGGTTGTCAGGCAATCAGCCCCAGCATTTT.

V usage is TRBV28 and J usage is TRBJ1-5; D is unresolved. V lost 4 bases to trimming and J lost 2 bases, with 12 bases between them. CDR3 length: 15 residues. The germline V gene encodes CDR1 MDHEN and CDR2 SYDVKM. The CDR3 nucleotides are TGTGCCAGCAGTTCCACCCTTCTTGGCAATCAGCCCCAGCATTTT. Protein product: CASSSTLLGNQPQHF.

This clone was found a few times. V usage is TRBV25-1 and J usage is TRBJ2-3, with a possible D match to TRBD1 (5 bases). V gave up 3 bases and J gave up 4 bases, with 11 bases separating them. Germline V gene sequence: CDR1 MGHDK, CDR2 SYGVNS. The CDR3 has 14 residues. CDR3 sequence (DNA): TGTGCCAGCAGTGATGGTCAGGGTGCAGATACGCAGTATTTT. Translating it yields CASSDGQGADTQYF.

The chain carries TRBV5-4 and TRBJ2-1, with D possibly being TRBD1 or TRBD2 (5 bases each). CDR1 is SGHNT, CDR2 YYREEE, per germline (reference sequence). CDR3 length: 15 amino acids. Trimming stripped 4 bases from V and 4 bases from J, with 15 bases between. This CDR3 is CASSPRGVSYNEQFF. Written as DNA, the CDR3 is TGTGCCAGCAGCCCGAGGGGAGTTTCGTACAATGAGCAGTTCTTC.

V is TRBV10-3 and J is TRBJ2-1; TRBD1 might be the D (5 bases). The CDR3 contains 15 residues. The V gene lost 3 bases and the J gene lost 0 bases, with 9 bases spanning the gap. In germline, CDR1 is ENHRY, CDR2 SYGVKD. CDR3 in amino acids: CAISEGAPSYNEQFF. Written as DNA, the CDR3 is TGTGCCATCAGTGAAGGGGCGCCCTCCTACAATGAGCAGTTCTTC.